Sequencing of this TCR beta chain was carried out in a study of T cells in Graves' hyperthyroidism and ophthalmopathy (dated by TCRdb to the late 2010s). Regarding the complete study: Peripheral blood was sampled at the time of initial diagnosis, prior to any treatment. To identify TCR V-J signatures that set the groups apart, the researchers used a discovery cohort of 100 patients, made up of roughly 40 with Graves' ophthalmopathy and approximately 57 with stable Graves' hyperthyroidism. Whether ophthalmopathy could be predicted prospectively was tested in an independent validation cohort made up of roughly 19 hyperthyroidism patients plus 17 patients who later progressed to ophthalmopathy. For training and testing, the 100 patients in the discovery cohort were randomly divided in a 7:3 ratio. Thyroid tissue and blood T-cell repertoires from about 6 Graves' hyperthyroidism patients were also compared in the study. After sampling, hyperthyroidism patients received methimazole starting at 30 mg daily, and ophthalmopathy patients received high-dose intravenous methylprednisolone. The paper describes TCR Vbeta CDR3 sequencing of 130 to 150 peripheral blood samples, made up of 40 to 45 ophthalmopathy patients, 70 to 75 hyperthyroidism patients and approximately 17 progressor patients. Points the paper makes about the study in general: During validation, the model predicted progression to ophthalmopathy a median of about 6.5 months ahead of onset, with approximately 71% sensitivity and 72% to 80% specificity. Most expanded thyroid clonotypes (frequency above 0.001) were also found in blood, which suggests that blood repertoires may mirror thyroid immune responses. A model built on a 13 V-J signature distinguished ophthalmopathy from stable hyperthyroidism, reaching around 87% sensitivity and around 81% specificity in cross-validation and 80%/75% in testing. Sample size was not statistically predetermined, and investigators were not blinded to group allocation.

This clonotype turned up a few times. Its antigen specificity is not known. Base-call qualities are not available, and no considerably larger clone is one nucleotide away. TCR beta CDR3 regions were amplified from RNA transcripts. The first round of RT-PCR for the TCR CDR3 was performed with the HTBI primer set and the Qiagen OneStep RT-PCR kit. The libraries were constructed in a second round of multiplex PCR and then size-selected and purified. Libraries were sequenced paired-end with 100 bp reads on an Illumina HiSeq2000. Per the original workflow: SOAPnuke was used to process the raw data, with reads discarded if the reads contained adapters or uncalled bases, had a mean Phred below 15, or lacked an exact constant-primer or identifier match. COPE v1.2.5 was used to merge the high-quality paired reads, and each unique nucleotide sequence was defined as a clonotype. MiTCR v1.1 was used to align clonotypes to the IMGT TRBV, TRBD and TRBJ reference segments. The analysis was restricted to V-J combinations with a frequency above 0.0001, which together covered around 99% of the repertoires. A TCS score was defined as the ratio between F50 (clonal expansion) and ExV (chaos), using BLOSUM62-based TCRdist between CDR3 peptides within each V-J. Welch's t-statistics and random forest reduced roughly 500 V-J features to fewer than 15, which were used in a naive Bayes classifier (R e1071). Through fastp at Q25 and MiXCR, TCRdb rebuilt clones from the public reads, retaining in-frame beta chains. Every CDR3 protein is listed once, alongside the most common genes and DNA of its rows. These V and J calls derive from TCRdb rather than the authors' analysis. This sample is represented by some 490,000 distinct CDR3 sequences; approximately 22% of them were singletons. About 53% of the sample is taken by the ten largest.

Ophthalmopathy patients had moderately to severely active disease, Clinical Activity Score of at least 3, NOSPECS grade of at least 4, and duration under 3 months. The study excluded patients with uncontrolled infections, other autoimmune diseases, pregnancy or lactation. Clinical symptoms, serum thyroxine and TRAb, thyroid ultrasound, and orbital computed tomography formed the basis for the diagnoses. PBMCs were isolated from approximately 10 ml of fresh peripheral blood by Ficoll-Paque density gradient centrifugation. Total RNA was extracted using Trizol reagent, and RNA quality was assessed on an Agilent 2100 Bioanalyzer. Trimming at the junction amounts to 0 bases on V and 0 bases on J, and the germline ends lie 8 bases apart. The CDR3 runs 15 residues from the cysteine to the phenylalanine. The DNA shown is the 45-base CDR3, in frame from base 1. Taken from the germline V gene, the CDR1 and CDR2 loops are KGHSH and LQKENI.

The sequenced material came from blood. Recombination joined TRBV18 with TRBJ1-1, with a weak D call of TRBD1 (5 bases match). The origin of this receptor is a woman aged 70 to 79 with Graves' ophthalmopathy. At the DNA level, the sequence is TGTGCCAGCTCACCACCGGCCAGGGTGAACACTGAAGCTTTCTTT. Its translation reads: CASSPPARVNTEAFF.